Shown below are 25 T cell receptor beta chains from a single sample sequenced in a study of blood T cell repertoires in COVID-19. Here immunoSEQ multiplex PCR was the method, and the copy in TCRdb shows in-frame clones only, minus some. The sample records roughly 99,000 clones, 79% being singletons. Sequenced material: peripheral blood. The receptor source for this set is a woman older than 75 with active or convalescent COVID-19.

This chain joins TRBV6-2 or TRBV6-3 and TRBJ2-2; TRBD2 aligns across 12 bases. The length of the CDR3 is 16 residues. Per germline, CDR1 MNHEY and CDR2 SVGEGT. V lost 2 bases, J lost 9 bases, and 7 bases stayed unmatched. The DNA for the CDR3 is TGTGCCAGCAGTTACGATCGACTAGCGGGAGTACGGGAGCTGTTTTTT. Residues: CASSYDRLAGVRELFF.

The chain couples TRBV28 to TRBJ2-4; 7 bases are a match to TRBD1. V lost 1 base to trimming and J lost 0 bases; unmatched junction nucleotides: 6. The CDR3 is made up of 17 amino acids. In germline, CDR1 is MDHEN, CDR2 SYDVKM. The DNA of the CDR3 is TGTGCCAGCAGTTTATCGACGGGACAGCTAGCCAAAAACATTCAGTACTTC. It codes for CASSLSTGQLAKNIQYF. The full variable domain, its missing parts supplied by reference TRBV28 and TRBJ2-4, is DVKVTQSSRYLVKRTGEKVFLECVQDMDHENMFWYRQDPGLGLRLIYFSYDVKMKEKGDIPEGYSVSREKKERFSLILESASTNQTSMYLCASSLSTGQLAKNIQYFGAGTRLSVL.

This clone was picked up a small number of times. The chain links TRBV5-4 to TRBJ1-6, with 10 nucleotides matching TRBD1. The CDR3 loop spans 15 amino acids. Germline V lookup: CDR1 SGHNT, CDR2 YYREEE (reference sequence). The V gene end was trimmed by 4 bases and the J gene end by 10 bases; junction bases not matched to a gene: 8. In DNA form, the CDR3 reads TGTGCCAGCAGCGTCCGGGACAGGGGAATGTCACCCCTCCACTTT. Amino acid sequence: CASSVRDRGMSPLHF.

This chain links TRBV21-1 with TRBJ2-7; the D call of TRBD2 is as the table states it, not checked on the DNA. TRBV21-1 is a listed pseudogene. The CDR3 contains 16 residues. The CDR3 nucleotides are TGTGCCAGTCCTCTGACTAGCGGGAGAAGCCCCTACGAGCAGTACTTC. Its protein product is CASPLTSGRSPYEQYF.

In nucleotides, the CDR3 is TGTGCCAGCAGCTTCGACAGGGGGAACACCGGGGAGCTGTTTTTT. Translation: CASSFDRGNTGELFF. This chain uses TRBV11-3 with TRBJ2-2; TRBD1 aligns across 8 bases. In germline, CDR1 is SGHNT, CDR2 YENEEA. There are 15 residues in the CDR3. With 3 bases clipped from V and 1 base from J, the junction kept 1 base outside the gene matches.

This chain connects TRBV7-2 to TRBJ1-6; the D gene is possibly TRBD1 (6 bases). Germline CDR1 and CDR2: SGHTA and FQGNSA. The V end was cut by 6 bases, the J end by 9 bases, with 18 bases between. The length of the CDR3 is 15 residues. CDR3 DNA: TGTGCCAGCAGAGACCAGGGGCTGGGTACTTCACCCCTCCACTTT. This gives the protein CASRDQGLGTSPLHF.

This clone appeared many times. V usage is TRBV6-2 or TRBV6-3 and J usage is TRBJ2-7; possibly TRBD2 for D (6 bases). The CDR3 sequence is 19 residues long. Trimming shortened V by 2 bases and J by 2 bases, and 25 bases separated the two germline ends. CDR1 MNHEY and CDR2 SVGEGT come from the germline V gene. The CDR3 reads CASSYESAGPRLDTYEQYF. CDR3 sequence (DNA): TGTGCCAGCAGTTACGAGTCGGCGGGACCGAGACTCGATACCTACGAGCAGTACTTC.

This clone showed up just once. This rearrangement joins TRBV19 to TRBJ2-5; D gene ambiguous. The CDR3 is 13 amino acids. Trimming stripped 1 base from V and 5 bases from J, with 8 bases between. Germline-derived CDR1 and CDR2 are LNHDA and SQIVND (reference sequence). CDR3 sequence (DNA): TGTGCCAGTAGTATAGGGAGTTGGGAGACCCAGTACTTC. This sequence encodes CASSIGSWETQYF. Combining the CDR3 with reference TRBV19 and TRBJ2-5 gives the whole variable domain DGGITQSPKYLFRKEGQNVTLSCEQNLNHDAMYWYRQDPGQGLRLIYYSQIVNDFQKGDIAEGYSVSREKKESFPLTVTSAQKNPTAFYLCASSIGSWETQYFGPGTRLLVL.

To note about this clone: This sample also contains other DNA sequences that code for the same CDR3. V and J are TRBV24-1 and TRBJ2-5, with no clear D. The germline CDR1 and CDR2 sequences are KGHDR and SFDVKD. CDR3 length: 13 amino acids. V was shortened by 9 bases and J by 2 bases, with 12 bases between the two germline ends. The CDR3 reads CATANSPQETQYF. CDR3 sequence (DNA): TGTGCCACCGCTAACAGCCCACAAGAGACCCAGTACTTC.

This sequence joins TRBV29-1 and TRBJ1-2, with a weak D call TRBD1 (5 bases). The CDR3 is 13 residues long. Looked up from germline, CDR1 is SQVTM and CDR2 is ANQGSEA. Deletions cut 6 bases from V and 2 bases from J, with 13 bases between. Here the CDR3 reads CSVGGTENYGYTF. Here the CDR3 DNA reads TGCAGCGTGGGAGGGACGGAGAACTATGGCTACACCTTC. Based on the CDR3 plus reference TRBV29-1 and TRBJ1-2, the full variable domain is SAVISQKPSRDICQRGTSLTIQCQVDSQVTMMFWYRQQPGQSLTLIATANQGSEATYESGFVIDKFPISRPNLTFSTLTVSNMSPEDSSIYLCSVGGTENYGYTFGSGTRLTVV.

V is TRBV19 and J is TRBJ1-5; D is possibly TRBD1 (5 bases). Germline assignment: CDR1 LNHDA and CDR2 SQIVND (reference sequence). Trimming took off 1 base at V and 5 bases at J, with 12 bases between the two ends. There are 15 residues in the CDR3. CDR3 DNA: TGTGCCAGTAGTATAGCGGCAGGGAAGGATCAGCCCCAGCATTTT. Translation gives CASSIAAGKDQPQHF.

This clone appeared a few times. The V and J genes are TRBV29-1 and TRBJ1-2; D ambiguous. The germline V and J ends were trimmed by 6 bases and 2 bases, with 7 bases remaining between them. CDR1 is SQVTM and CDR2 is ANQGSEA in the germline V gene. The CDR3 totals 11 residues. The CDR3 spells CSVELNYGYTF. The CDR3 DNA follows: TGCAGCGTCGAACTAAACTATGGCTACACCTTC.

The V gene is TRBV6-5, the J gene TRBJ1-2, with TRBD1 as a possible D gene (5 bases). The germline V and J ends were trimmed by 6 bases and 4 bases, with 15 bases remaining between them. The CDR3 spans 14 residues. Germline CDR1 is MNHEY and CDR2 is SVGAGI. The CDR3 bases are TGTGCCAGCAGGGTTACAGACAGCCTCTATGGCTACACCTTC. It encodes CASRVTDSLYGYTF.

Points on this clone: A junction boundary mismatches the germline segment, possibly from a read error. The chain has TRBV18 and TRBJ2-2, with 9 bases aligning to TRBD2. In germline, CDR1 is KGHSH, CDR2 LQKENI. The CDR3 totals 17 residues. CDR3 loop: CASSPLSGSLNTGELFF. The CDR3 DNA reads as TGTGCCAGCTCCCCACTTAGCGGGAGTCTTAACACCGGGGAGCTGTTTTTT.

CDR3 loop: CASRPAGGETQYF. In nucleotides, the CDR3 is TGTGCCAGTAGACCTGCGGGCGGGGAGACCCAGTACTTC. V is TRBV19 and J is TRBJ2-5; TRBD2 is a possible D gene (5 bases). Trimming cost V 6 bases and J 5 bases, with 13 bases left between them. CDR3 length equals 13 residues. Germline V CDR1 and CDR2: LNHDA, SQIVND (reference sequence).

J is TRBJ2-5 and V is TRBV30; tentatively, D is TRBD2 (6 bases). The V gene's germline CDR1 is GTSNPN and CDR2 SVGIG (reference sequence). Trimming took off 5 bases at V and 2 bases at J, with 9 bases between the two ends. The CDR3 is made up of 12 amino acids. Here the CDR3 reads CAWEAGQETQYF. The CDR3 DNA follows: TGTGCCTGGGAGGCGGGACAAGAGACCCAGTACTTC.

Comments on this clone: A clone one base away is much larger, so this may be a read error. V and J are TRBV13 and TRBJ1-3; weak D call: TRBD1 (5 bases). Germline lookup yields CDR1 PRHDT and CDR2 FYEKMQ (reference sequence). CDR3 size: 17 residues. CDR3 sequence reads: CAGSSRRGRGTGNTIYF. CDR3 coding DNA: TGTGCCGGCAGCTCGAGGCGGGGACGGGGAACTGGAAACACCATATATTTT.

This clone appeared a single time. This chain uses TRBV5-6 with TRBJ2-3, with a tentative D call TRBD1 (5 bases). V shed 3 bases and J shed 1 base, with 12 bases lying between them. The germline CDR1 and CDR2 sequences are SGHDT and YYEEEE. The CDR3 is 15 amino acids. CDR3 nucleotides: TGTGCCAGCAGCTCACAGGTCCCCGGCACAGATACGCAGTATTTT. This translates into CASSSQVPGTDTQYF.

The rearrangement uses TRBV9 and TRBJ2-4; TRBD2 agrees at 8 bases. Germline assignment: CDR1 SGDLS and CDR2 YYNGEE. The CDR3 contains 12 residues. With V trimmed by 6 bases and J by 7 bases, 3 bases remained unmatched. The CDR3 spells CASNREGNIQYF. CDR3 nucleotides: TGTGCCAGCAATCGGGAGGGGAACATTCAGTACTTC.

This rearrangement joins TRBV4-3 to TRBJ2-7; 7 positions match TRBD1. CDR3 length: 15 residues. Germline CDR1 LGHNA, CDR2 YSLEER. Trimming at V came to 0 bases and at J to 1 base, leaving 3 bases not matched to a gene. The CDR3 sequence is CASSQDLTGSYEQYF. CDR3 bases: TGCGCCAGCAGCCAAGACTTGACAGGGTCCTACGAGCAGTACTTC.

This chain joins TRBV6-5 and TRBJ2-1; D is possibly TRBD2 (5 bases). V was clipped by 8 bases and J by 8 bases, with 19 bases between them. The CDR3 is 14 amino acids. Germline V gene sequence: CDR1 MNHEY, CDR2 SVGAGI. CDR3: CASPRAHSGDEQFF. CDR3 DNA: TGTGCCAGCCCACGGGCCCACAGCGGCGATGAGCAGTTCTTC.

The V gene is TRBV23-1, the J gene TRBJ2-7, with TRBD1 as a possible D gene (5 bases). TRBV23-1 is an open reading frame, and its role is uncertain. The CDR3 covers 16 residues. V was clipped by 1 base and J by 2 bases, with 15 bases between them. For the CDR3, the DNA is TGCGCCAGCAGTCAATTTAGGACACCAACAACCTACGAGCAGTACTTC. Its protein product is CASSQFRTPTTYEQYF.

The chain combines TRBV5-5 with TRBJ2-3; D is uncertain. Per germline, CDR1 SGHKS and CDR2 YYEKEE (reference sequence). The CDR3 loop spans 16 amino acids. The V gene lost 0 bases and the J gene lost 1 base, with 12 bases spanning the gap. CDR3 bases: TGTGCCAGCAGCTTGGATTTGCTGGCCCGCACAGATACGCAGTATTTT. Its protein is CASSLDLLARTDTQYF.

This chain uses TRBV18 with TRBJ2-1; 9 positions match TRBD2. The CDR3 loop spans 15 amino acids. Germline loops: CDR1 KGHSH, CDR2 LQKENI. V lost 6 bases to trimming and J lost 8 bases; unmatched junction nucleotides: 11. Written as DNA, the CDR3 is TGTGCCAGCTCGCTCCTAGCGGGGAGTAGCGATGAGCAGTTCTTC. Its translation: CASSLLAGSSDEQFF.

The gene calls are TRBV24-1 and TRBJ2-6, with TRBD1 as a possible D gene (6 bases). Germline V gene data show CDR1 as KGHDR and CDR2 as SFDVKD. Trimming took off 4 bases at V and 0 bases at J, with 15 bases between the two ends. The CDR3 is 18 residues long. CDR3 sequence: CATSDRTASYSGANVLTF. The CDR3 region has the DNA TGTGCCACCAGTGACCGGACAGCAAGTTACTCTGGGGCCAACGTCCTGACTTTC.